The T cell receptor (beta chain) described here comes from a study of blood T cell repertoires in COVID-19. Study details: COVID-19 samples from acute and convalescent phases originated in the United States, Italy and Spain.

With 7 bases removed from V and 1 base from J, the gap between germline ends came to 15 bases. Germline lookup yields CDR1 SGHTA and CDR2 FQGNSA. CDR3 length equals 15 residues. In the original workflow: Quantification of nucleated cells was approximated via reference gene primer amplification. Libraries were prepared by immunoSEQ multiplex PCR; TCRdb keeps only in-frame clonotypes and omits some of them. The V and J calls and clone size come from that table; D and trimming were worked out from the DNA. This table has roughly 350,000 clones, 88% appearing once. The receptor was isolated from a woman aged 45-60 years with active or convalescent COVID-19. V usage is TRBV7-2 and J usage is TRBJ2-3; tentatively, D is TRBD1 (5 bases). Sequenced sample: peripheral blood. The CDR3 spells CASIPQGSGTDTQYF. The DNA for the CDR3 is TGTGCCAGCATCCCCCAGGGTTCCGGCACAGATACGCAGTATTTT. The full variable domain, in which reference TRBV7-2 and TRBJ2-3 provide the parts outside the CDR3, is GAGVSQSPSNKVTEKGKDVELRCDPISGHTALYWYRQSLGQGLEFLIYFQGNSAPDKSGLPSDRFSAERTGGSVSTLTIQRTQQEDSAVYLCASIPQGSGTDTQYFGPGTRLTVL.